One sample yielded the 21 T cell receptor beta chains listed below, sequenced in a study of blood T cells in healthy people across ages. A second PCR, run for roughly 6 to 11 cycles, used a sample-barcoded 5' primer plus a J-beta primer mix. One entry per CDR3 protein results from TCRdb running MiXCR on the 5' RACE reads. The top ten hold about a fifth of the sample, which has about 970,000 distinct CDR3 sequences, roughly 50% seen once. Material: blood. These receptors came from a woman aged 55-69 years in good health.

This clonotype was counted only a few times. This chain uses TRBV6-5 with TRBJ1-5; 9 bases are shared with TRBD1. The germline V gene has CDR1 MNHEY and CDR2 SVGAGI. The ends lost 0 bases at V and 6 bases at J; junction bases unmatched: 9. The CDR3 spans 17 residues. CDR3 protein: CASSYSQRTGAFQPQHF. The CDR3 nucleotides are TGTGCCAGCAGTTACTCGCAGAGGACAGGGGCGTTTCAGCCCCAGCATTTT.

The gene calls are TRBV20-1 and TRBJ2-7; no clear D gene. The ends were cut back, 6 bases at V and 7 bases at J, with 22 bases in the middle. The CDR3 is 14 amino acids. Per the germline V gene, CDR1 is DFQATT and CDR2 is SNEGSKA (reference sequence). The CDR3 coding sequence is TGCAGTGCGTTGGACGGGTCCCGGTTATGGGAGCAGTACTTC. This codes for CSALDGSRLWEQYF.

This clonotype was counted only a few times. This sequence may be a read error, since a much larger clone differs from it by one base. The genes are TRBV7-3 and TRBJ2-1; D remains unclear. The CDR3 runs to 13 residues. CDR1 is SGHTA, CDR2 FQGTGA, per germline. V lost 5 bases to trimming and J lost 7 bases, with 12 bases between them. The DNA of the CDR3 is TGTGCCAGCAGCGTAGGAGTGAATAATGAGCAGTTCTTC. It encodes CASSVGVNNEQFF.

This clonotype was counted between two and nine times. The chain combines TRBV14 with TRBJ1-2, with 7 bases matching TRBD1. From germline, CDR1 is SGHDN and CDR2 FVKESK. V lost 3 bases to trimming and J lost 2 bases; unmatched junction nucleotides: 6. The CDR3 has 15 residues. CDR3 residues: CASSHTGTVNYGYTF. In DNA, the CDR3 is TGTGCCAGCAGCCACACCGGGACAGTCAACTATGGCTACACCTTC.

DNA for the CDR3: TGCGCCAGCAGCCCCGACGGGACGAGCGGACACAATGAGCAGTTCTTC. Protein sequence: CASSPDGTSGHNEQFF. This chain connects TRBV4-1 to TRBJ2-7; D is perhaps TRBD1 or TRBD2 (5 bases each). The DNA end is more similar to TRBJ2-1, so the J call may be wrong. The CDR3 has 16 amino acids. Germline V gene sequence: CDR1 MGHRA, CDR2 YSYEKL.

The chain carries TRBV7-2 and TRBJ2-7, with TRBD1 identical over 8 bases. In germline, CDR1 is SGHTA, CDR2 FQGNSA. The CDR3 has 15 amino acids. After removal of 3 bases from V and 10 bases from J, the junction contained 14 bases not matched to a gene. The CDR3 here is CASSLDRARQESQYF. CDR3 in DNA: TGTGCCAGCAGCTTGGACAGGGCGCGGCAAGAGTCCCAGTACTTC. Together with reference TRBV7-2 and TRBJ2-7, the CDR3 gives the full variable domain: GAGVSQSPSNKVTEKGKDVELRCDPISGHTALYWYRQSLGQGLEFLIYFQGNSAPDKSGLPSDRFSAERTGGSVSTLTIQRTQQEDSAVYLCASSLDRARQESQYFGPGTRLTVT.

The V call is TRBV4-2, the J call TRBJ2-1, with 11 bases lining up with TRBD2. Germline CDR1 reads LGHNA; CDR2 reads YNFKEQ. J gave up 0 bases and V 3 bases, and 4 bases lay outside the gene matches. This CDR3 region has 17 residues. In DNA, the CDR3 is TGTGCCAGCAGCCACGGTAGCGGGAGGGACTCCTACAATGAGCAGTTCTTC. This encodes CASSHGSGRDSYNEQFF.

In DNA, the CDR3 is TGTGCCACCAGCACGGGGTCTAGCGGGAGTTACGAGCAGTACTTC. This codes for CATSTGSSGSYEQYF. This rearrangement joins TRBV15 to TRBJ2-7; TRBD2 matches 10 bases. The CDR3 has 15 residues. CDR1 and CDR2 (germline): LNHNV, YYDKDF (reference sequence). J lost 4 bases, V lost 4 bases, and 7 bases had no gene match.

This clonotype was seen a handful of times. The chain recombines TRBV10-3 with TRBJ2-1, with 9 bases fitting TRBD2. The germline V gene encodes CDR1 ENHRY and CDR2 SYGVKD. The CDR3 contains 14 residues. V trimming: 10 bases; J trimming: 7 bases; junction bases outside the gene matches: 11. This CDR3 is CATAGLAGRNEQFF. CDR3 nucleotides: TGTGCCACCGCGGGCCTAGCGGGGAGGAATGAGCAGTTCTTC.

The V and J genes are TRBV7-2 and TRBJ2-4, with 13 bases matching TRBD2. Trimming at V came to 4 bases and at J to 2 bases, leaving 8 bases not matched to a gene. This CDR3 has 18 residues. Germline lookup yields CDR1 SGHTA and CDR2 FQGNSA. The CDR3 sequence: CASSSYRTSGSSKNIQYF. CDR3 in DNA: TGTGCCAGCAGCTCCTACAGGACTAGCGGGAGTTCCAAAAACATTCAGTACTTC.

This clonotype has just a few counts. This chain connects TRBV6-2 or TRBV6-3 to TRBJ2-5; 7 nucleotides line up with TRBD2. The J call may not be correct, given that the DNA end is closer to TRBJ2-7. Germline CDR1 is MNHEY and CDR2 is SVGEGT. This CDR3 comprises 15 residues. CDR3 sequence: CASRRAVGGTYEQYF. CDR3 DNA sequence: TGTGCCAGCAGGAGGGCGGTGGGAGGGACCTACGAGCAGTACTTC.

The rearrangement joins TRBV12-3 or TRBV12-4 to TRBJ1-4; no reliable D call. The CDR3 loop spans 11 amino acids. V was cut by 8 bases and J by 6 bases, with 7 bases left in between. The CDR3 DNA is TGTGCCAGCGGTGCAGATGAAAAACTGTTTTTT. This codes for CASGADEKLFF.

Concerning this clonotype: This likely came from a read error, as a far larger clone is one base away. The rearrangement links TRBV7-2 to TRBJ1-2; possibly TRBD1 for D (6 bases). The V gene's germline CDR1 is SGHTA and CDR2 FQGNSA. Trimming removed 7 bases at V and 2 bases at J, with 11 bases between. The CDR3 has 13 residues. CDR3: CASNLGQNYGYTF. The DNA of the CDR3 is TGTGCCAGCAACCTTGGACAGAACTATGGCTACACCTTC.

This clonotype was seen more than once but under ten times. V is TRBV7-2 and J is TRBJ2-1; the match to TRBD2 covers 9 bases. With 8 bases clipped from V and 4 bases from J, the junction kept 3 bases outside the gene matches. The germline V gene has CDR1 SGHTA and CDR2 FQGNSA. CDR3 length: 13 amino acids. The CDR3 coding sequence is TGTGCCAGCGGTAGCGGGAGATACAATGAGCAGTTCTTC. It yields the protein CASGSGRYNEQFF.

V is TRBV10-3 and J is TRBJ2-7; D is possibly TRBD1 (5 bases). Trimming stripped 0 bases from V and 2 bases from J, with 11 bases between. The CDR3 extends over 15 amino acids. Per the germline V gene, CDR1 is ENHRY and CDR2 is SYGVKD. CDR3 loop: CAISESTGRAYEQYF. CDR3 nucleotide sequence: TGTGCCATCAGTGAGTCGACGGGCAGGGCCTACGAGCAGTACTTC.

Regarding this clonotype: At one boundary the junction diverges from the germline segment, which might be a read error. The V and J genes are TRBV6-6 and TRBJ1-6; D remains ambiguous. Germline assignment: CDR1 MNHNY and CDR2 SVGAGI (reference sequence). The CDR3 runs 14 residues. CDR3 nucleotides: TGTGCCAGCACAGCCAGCTCCCATAATTCACCCCTCCACTTT. Translating gives CASTASSHNSPLHF.

About this clonotype itself: Compared with germline, one end of the junction differs, possibly owing to a read error. This chain connects TRBV5-1 to TRBJ2-6, with no clear D. From germline, CDR1 is SGHRS and CDR2 YFSETQ. CDR3 length equals 13 residues. The CDR3 sequence: CACSFTGANVLTF. The CDR3 DNA sequence: TGCGCCTGCAGCTTCACTGGGGCCAACGTCCTGACTTTC.

The chain employs TRBV7-2 and TRBJ2-4; TRBD1 matches at 12 bases. Germline trimming cut 4 bases from V and 13 bases from J; bases unmatched to any gene: 14. Germline V gene data show CDR1 as SGHTA and CDR2 as FQGNSA. The CDR3 spans 16 residues. CDR3 DNA: TGTGCCAGCAGCTCTCAGGTTGGGACAGGGGGCGGTGAGCAGTACTTC. Encoded protein: CASSSQVGTGGGEQYF.

The chain employs TRBV4-3 and TRBJ2-3; 7 bases match TRBD2. Germline V CDR1 and CDR2: LGHNA, YSLEER. The CDR3 extends over 16 amino acids. V trimming: 0 bases; J trimming: 2 bases; junction bases outside the gene matches: 5. The CDR3 spells CASSQDAAGNTDTQYF. In nucleotides, the CDR3 is TGCGCCAGCAGCCAAGATGCAGCGGGGAACACAGATACGCAGTATTTT.

The CDR3 DNA reads TGCAGCGTCATCCCACAGTATAGCAATCAGCCCCAGCATTTT. It translates to CSVIPQYSNQPQHF. The chain employs TRBV29-1 and TRBJ1-5, with D uncertain. V shed 6 bases and J shed 0 bases, with 12 bases lying between them. The CDR3 loop spans 14 amino acids. CDR1 SQVTM and CDR2 ANQGSEA come from the germline V gene.

This chain links TRBV12-3 or TRBV12-4 with TRBJ2-3; 7 positions match TRBD2. The V gene end was trimmed by 6 bases and the J gene end by 3 bases; junction bases not matched to a gene: 3. The CDR3 is 13 amino acids. CDR3 DNA: TGTGCCAGCAGGAGACTAGCAACAGATACGCAGTATTTT. Its translation: CASRRLATDTQYF.